The 22 T cell receptor beta chains given below trace back to one sample, sequenced in a study of follicular helper T cells after annual influenza vaccination. Noted time point: 2015-2016 season, pre-vaccination. Measured with immunoSEQ multiplex PCR; TCRdb has only the in-frame clones, and not every one. The sample has around 2,700 clones, 65% to 90% seen once. The source was CXCR5+ CD38- circulating T follicular helper cells from blood, collected on the day of influenza vaccination. Subset given: circulating Tfh, non-naive CD4+CXCR5+PD-1+ (ICOS+CD38+ or ICOS-CD38-). These receptors were taken from an adult who received the influenza vaccine.

This rearrangement joins TRBV5-1 to TRBJ2-7; 7 bases agree with TRBD1. Germline loops: CDR1 SGHRS, CDR2 YFSETQ. The CDR3 is 14 residues long. V lost 0 bases to trimming and J lost 8 bases; unmatched junction nucleotides: 8. The chain's CDR3 is CASSLAHRGGQQYF. CDR3 nucleotides: TGCGCCAGCAGCTTGGCCCACAGGGGCGGCCAGCAGTACTTC.

The chain combines TRBV28 with TRBJ2-2; 8 nucleotides agree with TRBD2. The J segment lost 0 bases and the V segment lost 7 bases, leaving 7 bases of the junction unmatched. Germline V gene data show CDR1 as MDHEN and CDR2 as SYDVKM. The CDR3 length is 16 residues. The CDR3 here is CASTSGGLTNTGELFF. The CDR3 DNA reads TGTGCCAGCACCTCGGGGGGGCTTACGAACACCGGGGAGCTGTTTTTT.

V and J are TRBV28 and TRBJ2-7, with a weak D call TRBD2 (6 bases). The germline V gene encodes CDR1 MDHEN and CDR2 SYDVKM. V was trimmed by 7 bases and J by 1 base, leaving 20 bases between them. The CDR3 has 16 residues. CDR3 region: CASTRLGRESSYEQYF. The CDR3 nucleotides read TGTGCCAGCACTCGACTCGGACGGGAGTCTTCCTACGAGCAGTACTTC.

The genes are TRBV7-9 and TRBJ2-1, with unresolved D. V dropped 2 bases and J dropped 0 bases, with 17 bases sitting between them. Germline V gene sequence: CDR1 SEHNR, CDR2 FQNEAQ (reference sequence). The length of the CDR3 is 18 residues. In DNA form, the CDR3 reads TGTGCCAGCAGCTTATATATGGTTTTCGATAGCTCCTACAATGAGCAGTTCTTC. Protein product: CASSLYMVFDSSYNEQFF.

CDR3 coding DNA: TGTGCCAGCTCACCGGGACAGGACAACGAGCAGTACTTC. As protein: CASSPGQDNEQYF. The chain combines TRBV18 with TRBJ2-7; 8 nucleotides line up with TRBD1. The germline V gene encodes CDR1 KGHSH and CDR2 LQKENI. This CDR3 contains 13 residues. Germline trimming cut 3 bases from V and 5 bases from J; bases unmatched to any gene: 3.

This clone occurred once. CDR3 region: CSVGRRSTNEKLFF. CDR3 coding DNA: TGCAGCGTGGGGCGCAGGTCAACTAATGAAAAACTGTTTTTT. V is TRBV29-1 and J is TRBJ1-4, with D possibly TRBD1 on 5 matching bases. The CDR3 totals 14 residues. Per the germline V gene, CDR1 is SQVTM and CDR2 is ANQGSEA. The V end was cut by 6 bases, the J end by 0 bases, with 11 bases between. The full variable domain, in which reference TRBV29-1 and TRBJ1-4 provide the parts outside the CDR3, is SAVISQKPSRDICQRGTSLTIQCQVDSQVTMMFWYRQQPGQSLTLIATANQGSEATYESGFVIDKFPISRPNLTFSTLTVSNMSPEDSSIYLCSVGRRSTNEKLFFGSGTQLSVL.

The rearrangement joins TRBV9 to TRBJ2-7; D remains ambiguous. In germline, CDR1 is SGDLS, CDR2 YYNGEE. V shed 0 bases and J shed 2 bases, with 9 bases lying between them. This CDR3 contains 14 residues. The CDR3 DNA sequence: TGTGCCAGCAGCGTAGACGGTGGACCCTACGAGCAGTACTTC. Its protein product is CASSVDGGPYEQYF. The complete variable domain, with remaining parts taken from reference TRBV9 and TRBJ2-7, reads DSGVTQTPKHLITATGQRVTLRCSPRSGDLSVYWYQQSLDQGLQFLIQYYNGEERAKGNILERFSAQQFPDLHSELNLSSLELGDSALYFCASSVDGGPYEQYFGPGTRLTVT.

This chain links TRBV28 with TRBJ2-1; TRBD2 aligns across 9 bases. Germline CDR1 and CDR2: MDHEN and SYDVKM. J gave up 5 bases and V 6 bases, and 5 bases lay outside the gene matches. The CDR3 has 14 residues. The CDR3 loop reads CASRPAGGNNEQFF. For the CDR3, the DNA is TGTGCCAGCAGGCCCGCGGGGGGGAACAATGAGCAGTTCTTC.

The count of this clone is one. V and J are TRBV9 and TRBJ1-6; 12 nucleotides align to TRBD1. The germline V gene has CDR1 SGDLS and CDR2 YYNGEE. V dropped 0 bases and J dropped 10; count of bases not matched to a gene: 5. This CDR3 comprises 16 residues. CDR3 sequence reads: CASSVDSGTGGSPLHF. The CDR3 coding sequence is TGTGCCAGCAGCGTAGACTCCGGGACAGGGGGCTCACCCCTCCACTTT.

V and J are TRBV6-5 and TRBJ1-3; D gene uncertain. In germline, CDR1 is MNHEY, CDR2 SVGAGI. The CDR3 consists of 15 residues. V was cut by 6 bases and J by 0 bases, with 12 bases left in between. CDR3 nucleotides: TGTGCCAGCAGGCCTCTTGGGGACTCTGGAAACACCATATATTTT. Its translation is CASRPLGDSGNTIYF.

The V gene is TRBV23-1, the J gene TRBJ2-5, with D hard to call. TRBV23-1 is given ORF status, its function remaining uncertain. This CDR3 is built from 14 residues. Trimming took off 3 bases at V and 4 bases at J, with 12 bases between the two ends. Written as DNA, the CDR3 is TGCGCCAGCAGTCAGCGGTCGGTTACAGAGACCCAGTACTTC. Translating it yields CASSQRSVTETQYF.

This chain links TRBV9 with TRBJ1-1; D is perhaps TRBD1 (6 bases). Germline V gene sequence: CDR1 SGDLS, CDR2 YYNGEE. The CDR3 covers 12 residues. V dropped 4 bases and J dropped 5 bases, with 9 bases sitting between them. The CDR3 region has the DNA TGTGCCAGCAGCCTTCAGGGGACTGAAGCTTTCTTT. As protein: CASSLQGTEAFF.

The V call is TRBV2, the J call TRBJ2-1; 8 nucleotides align to TRBD2. This CDR3 contains 13 residues. Germline V gene sequence: CDR1 SNHLY, CDR2 FYNNEI. V shed 4 bases and J 8 bases; nucleotides not matched to a gene: 4. The CDR3 DNA is TGTGCCAGCAGTGCAAGCGGGGGCCATGAGCAGTTCTTC. This translates into CASSASGGHEQFF.

The chain employs TRBV6-5 and TRBJ1-2; 7 bases fit TRBD1. Germline CDR1 MNHEY, CDR2 SVGAGI. Germline trimming cut 2 bases from V and 8 bases from J; bases unmatched to any gene: 11. This CDR3 has 15 amino acids. CDR3 in amino acids: CASSYADRRTSGYTF. CDR3 bases: TGTGCCAGCAGTTACGCGGACAGGCGAACCTCAGGCTACACCTTC.

This chain joins TRBV12-5 and TRBJ1-3; no firm D call. V lost 6 bases and J lost 0, with 6 bases in between. Germline loops: CDR1 LGHNT, CDR2 FRNRAP. The CDR3 runs to 13 residues. As DNA, the CDR3 is TGTGCTAGTGGCTATGCCTCTGGAAACACCATATATTTT. Encoded protein: CASGYASGNTIYF.

This clone was picked up one time. V and J are TRBV5-4 and TRBJ2-6; D call uncertain. This CDR3 is 16 amino acids long. The germline gives CDR1 SGHNT, CDR2 YYREEE (reference sequence). Trimming removed 1 base at V and 3 bases at J, with 11 bases between. The CDR3, as DNA: TGTGCCAGCAGCTTGTACAGCCCGATTGGGGCCAACGTCCTGACTTTC. It translates to CASSLYSPIGANVLTF.

The chain employs TRBV7-2 and TRBJ2-7; 11 positions agree with TRBD2. J was trimmed by 3 bases and V by 5 bases; bases with no gene match: 6. This CDR3 has 15 residues. Germline CDR1 reads SGHTA; CDR2 reads FQGNSA. In DNA form, the CDR3 reads TGTGCCAGCAGCAGTTCTAGCGGGAGGAACTACGAGCAGTACTTC. Translating it yields CASSSSSGRNYEQYF.

The chain uses TRBV20-1 and TRBJ2-5; D is ambiguous. CDR3 length equals 11 residues. With 4 bases removed from V and 2 bases from J, the gap between germline ends came to 5 bases. CDR1 and CDR2 (germline): DFQATT, SNEGSKA (reference sequence). The CDR3 region has the DNA TGCAGTGCTAACCTACAAGAGACCCAGTACTTC. This encodes CSANLQETQYF.

The J gene is TRBJ2-5, the V gene TRBV11-3, with 8 bases identical to TRBD1. Germline V gives CDR1 SGHNT, CDR2 YENEEA. The CDR3 is 15 residues long. The trim removed 5 bases at V and 3 bases at J, leaving 8 bases unmatched. The CDR3 DNA is TGTGCCAGCAGCCCCCGACAGGGGAGAGAAGAGACCCAGTACTTC. Residues: CASSPRQGREETQYF.

Concerning this clone: At one boundary the junction diverges from the germline segment, which might be a read error. J is TRBJ1-4 and V is TRBV5-1, with D possibly TRBD1 on 5 matching bases. CDR3 length: 15 residues. The germline gives CDR1 SGHRS, CDR2 YFSETQ. CDR3 amino acids: CTSSLDGRAGEKLFF. CDR3 coding DNA: TGCACCAGCAGCTTGGATGGCAGGGCGGGTGAAAAACTGTTTTTT.

This sequence joins TRBV18 and TRBJ2-5; D gene unclear. The CDR3 is made up of 14 amino acids. Trimming removed 2 bases at V and 3 bases at J, with 10 bases between. The germline V gene has CDR1 KGHSH and CDR2 LQKENI. In nucleotides, the CDR3 is TGTGCCAGCTCACCAGGTACTATCGAAGAGACCCAGTACTTC. It specifies CASSPGTIEETQYF.

The V gene is TRBV19, the J gene TRBJ1-3, with 7 positions matching TRBD1. CDR3 length: 15 residues. The junction had 9 bases not matched to a gene; V was cut back by 8 bases and J by 2 bases. Germline V gene sequence: CDR1 LNHDA, CDR2 SQIVND (reference sequence). The CDR3 bases are TGTGCCAGTCGCCTACAGGGGAGCCCTGGAAACACCATATATTTT. Its translation: CASRLQGSPGNTIYF.